This T cell receptor (beta chain) was captured in a study of identical twins. Regarding the study as a whole: Cross-sectional statistics underpinned the conclusions; the same donors were not followed. The more abundant beta clonotypes in cord blood had fewer insertions, and memory repertoires did not show this. Models, which agreed with sharing between unrelated individuals, nonetheless underestimated the out-of-frame TCR alpha sharing seen in monozygotic twins. Out-of-frame alpha sequences shared by twins showed excess low generation probability.

This CDR3 comprises 16 residues. Germline values: CDR1 LNHNV, CDR2 YYDKDF (reference sequence). The trim removed 0 bases at V and 7 bases at J, leaving 8 bases unmatched. TCRdb ran MiXCR on the 5' RACE reads and lists one entry per CDR3 protein. Here the sample spans 640,000 or so distinct CDR3 sequences, around 6% being singletons. This clonotype was observed at least ten times. Antigen unknown. Material for sequencing was naive T cells sorted from blood. V and J are TRBV15 and TRBJ2-1; 8 nucleotides match TRBD1. This receptor was obtained from a man aged 18 to 29 in good health. The CDR3 protein is CATSREGTGLRNEQFF. CDR3 bases: TGTGCCACCAGCAGAGAAGGGACAGGCCTTAGGAATGAGCAGTTCTTC.